The present T cell receptor (beta chain) was sequenced within a study of a mutant IDH1 vaccine in newly diagnosed glioma. Study information: Vaccine administration was initiated 4-6 weeks following radiotherapy alone, or with temozolomide cycles.

A word on this clone: The target antigen is unknown.

Described time point: week 5, during vaccination. Doses consisted of 300 ug of mutant IDH1 20-mer peptide each, paired with topical imiquimod. Measured with immunoSEQ multiplex PCR; TCRdb has only the in-frame clones, and not every one. The top ten hold around 7.2% of the sample, which has tens of thousands of clones, roughly 80% seen once. In germline, CDR1 is SGHRS, CDR2 YFSETQ. This CDR3 spans 14 amino acids. Trimming left V 1 base short and J 5 bases short, with 10 bases between. The chain couples TRBV5-1 to TRBJ1-5; D not certain. This receptor was taken from a man aged 35 to 55 with glioma. Some clones in this sample may be carry-over from other donors' samples. The sequencing used PBMCs, collected from a glioma patient whose treatment included an IDH1 peptide vaccine. DNA for the CDR3: TGCGCCAGCAGCTTGTCACCGGGGTATCAGCCCCAGCATTTT. Amino acids: CASSLSPGYQPQHF.